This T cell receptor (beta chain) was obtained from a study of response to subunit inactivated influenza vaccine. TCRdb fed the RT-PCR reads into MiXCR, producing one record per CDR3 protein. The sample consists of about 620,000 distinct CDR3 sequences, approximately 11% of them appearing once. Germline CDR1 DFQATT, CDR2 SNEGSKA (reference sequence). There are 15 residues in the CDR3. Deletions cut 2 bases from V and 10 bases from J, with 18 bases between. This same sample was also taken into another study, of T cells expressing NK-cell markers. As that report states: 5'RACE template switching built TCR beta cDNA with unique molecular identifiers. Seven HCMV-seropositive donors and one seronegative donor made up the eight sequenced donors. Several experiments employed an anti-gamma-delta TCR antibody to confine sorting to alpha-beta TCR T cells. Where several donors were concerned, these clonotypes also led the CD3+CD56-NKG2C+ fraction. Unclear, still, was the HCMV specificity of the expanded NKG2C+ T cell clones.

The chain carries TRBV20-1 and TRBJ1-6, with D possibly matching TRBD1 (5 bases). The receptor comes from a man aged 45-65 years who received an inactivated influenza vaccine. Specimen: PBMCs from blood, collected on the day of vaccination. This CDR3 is CSARPQGIRGSPLHF. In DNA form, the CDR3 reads TGCAGTGCTAGACCCCAGGGTATTAGGGGCTCACCCCTCCACTTT.